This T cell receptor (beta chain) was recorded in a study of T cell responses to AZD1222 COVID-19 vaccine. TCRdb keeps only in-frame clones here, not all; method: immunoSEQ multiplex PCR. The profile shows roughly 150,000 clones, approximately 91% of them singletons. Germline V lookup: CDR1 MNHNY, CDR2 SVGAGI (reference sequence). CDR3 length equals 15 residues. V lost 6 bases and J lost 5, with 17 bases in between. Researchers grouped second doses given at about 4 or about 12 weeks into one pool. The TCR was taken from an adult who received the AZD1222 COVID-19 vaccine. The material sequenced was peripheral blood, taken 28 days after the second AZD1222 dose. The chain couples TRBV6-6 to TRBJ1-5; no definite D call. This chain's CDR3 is CASRYDPTADQPQHF. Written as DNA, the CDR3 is TGTGCCAGCAGGTACGACCCTACAGCTGATCAGCCCCAGCATTTT.